The subject of this entry is one T cell receptor (beta chain). What it binds is not known. The sample belongs to a study of T cell responses to AZD1222 COVID-19 vaccine. The wider study: Researchers grouped second doses given at about 4 or about 12 weeks into one pool. Study observations and caveats: Spike-specific TCRs gained breadth and depth after people received two AZD1222 doses. Donors were largely white British and mainly female; clonal diversity was possibly underestimated. Only 6 or 7 people who got AZD1222 tested seropositive at baseline.

This table comes from immunoSEQ multiplex PCR, and its TCRdb copy is limited to in-frame clones, with some not included. Among 100,000 or so clones listed, about 81% were seen once. Germline lookup yields CDR1 SGHTA and CDR2 FQGNSA. The CDR3 is 14 residues long. Trimming pared 0 bases from V and 3 bases from J, leaving 7 bases between. The TCR sequence derives from an adult in good health. This chain connects TRBV7-2 to TRBJ2-3; tentative D call: TRBD1 (5 bases). This material consisted of peripheral blood, taken on day 0 of AZD1222 vaccination. DNA of the CDR3: TGTGCCAGCAGCTTAGCGCAGGGTACAGATACGCAGTATTTT. Its translation: CASSLAQGTDTQYF.